A single sample gave rise to the 19 T cell receptor beta chains below, sequenced in a study of blood T cell repertoires in COVID-19. The data were produced by immunoSEQ multiplex PCR, yet TCRdb's version contains in-frame clones alone and is incomplete. Of some 130,000 clones in the sample, around 83% were seen once. Material for sequencing was PBMCs or T cells enriched from blood (not recorded which). The receptors were sampled from a man aged 25-45 years who had recovered from COVID-19.

The chain is built from TRBV5-4 and TRBJ1-3, with 9 nucleotides matching TRBD1. Looked up from germline, CDR1 is SGHNT and CDR2 is YYREEE (reference sequence). The J segment lost 2 bases and the V segment lost 0 bases, leaving 12 bases of the junction unmatched. This CDR3 is built from 19 residues. The CDR3 region is CASSLGATGQGVAGNTIYF. CDR3 in DNA: TGTGCCAGCAGCTTGGGTGCGACGGGACAGGGTGTCGCTGGAAACACCATATATTTT.

This clone was seen a few times. The chain employs TRBV18 and TRBJ2-5, with no clear D. The CDR3 extends over 15 amino acids. Germline V gives CDR1 KGHSH, CDR2 LQKENI. Trimming removed 0 bases from V and 1 base from J, with 9 bases in between. The CDR3 sequence is CASSPPSSAQETQYF. The CDR3 DNA follows: TGTGCCAGCTCACCACCGTCAAGCGCCCAAGAGACCCAGTACTTC.

V and J are TRBV18 and TRBJ2-1, with D possibly being TRBD1 (5 bases). V lost 3 bases to trimming and J lost 2 bases, with 14 bases between them. Germline loops: CDR1 KGHSH, CDR2 LQKENI. This CDR3 region has 16 residues. The CDR3 nucleotides read TGTGCCAGCTCACCCCTGGGATGGGGCACCTACAATGAGCAGTTCTTC. It yields the protein CASSPLGWGTYNEQFF. The variable domain in full, with the rest retrieved from reference TRBV18 and TRBJ2-1, is NAGVMQNPRHLVRRRGQEARLRCSPMKGHSHVYWYRQLPEEGLKFMVYLQKENIIDESGMPKERFSAEFPKEGPSILRIQQVVRGDSAAYFCASSPLGWGTYNEQFFGPGTRLTVL.

The rearrangement uses TRBV5-4 and TRBJ1-2; 9 bases match TRBD1. The CDR3 contains 15 residues. The junction had 7 bases not matched to a gene; V was cut back by 3 bases and J by 4 bases. Looked up from germline, CDR1 is SGHNT and CDR2 is YYREEE (reference sequence). CDR3 sequence reads: CASSSGTGLSYGYTF. CDR3 coding DNA: TGTGCCAGCAGCTCGGGGACAGGGTTAAGCTATGGCTACACCTTC. Variable domain in full (rest from reference TRBV5-4 and TRBJ1-2): ETGVTQSPTHLIKTRGQQVTLRCSSQSGHNTVSWYQQALGQGPQFIFQYYREEENGRGNFPPRFSGLQFPNYSSELNVNALELDDSALYLCASSSGTGLSYGYTFGSGTRLTVV.

The chain links TRBV19 to TRBJ2-7, with a tentative D call TRBD2 (6 bases). This CDR3 region has 13 residues. V lost 2 bases and J 5 bases, leaving 10 bases between the germline ends. Germline V gene data show CDR1 as LNHDA and CDR2 as SQIVND (reference sequence). The CDR3 region is CASSISGGNEQYF. CDR3 bases: TGTGCCAGTAGTATATCTGGGGGGAACGAGCAGTACTTC.

The gene calls are TRBV2 and TRBJ2-5; possibly TRBD2 for D (6 bases). CDR3 length: 14 residues. Germline V CDR1 and CDR2: SNHLY, FYNNEI. V lost 5 bases, J lost 5 bases, and 15 bases lay in between. The CDR3 bases are TGTGCCAGCAGTCAAGACCGGGGGAGGGAGACCCAGTACTTC. Translated, it gives CASSQDRGRETQYF.

CDR3 sequence: CASSLGGFSSYEQYV. The CDR3 nucleotides are TGTGCCAGCAGCTTAGGGGGCTTTTCCTCCTACGAGCAGTACGTC. The chain links TRBV6-5 to TRBJ2-7, with 7 bases identical to TRBD1. CDR1 is MNHEY and CDR2 is SVGAGI in the germline V gene. CDR3 length equals 15 residues. The trim removed 6 bases at V and 0 bases at J, leaving 8 bases unmatched.

The chain joins TRBV27 to TRBJ1-2; D remains ambiguous. Germline lookup yields CDR1 MNHEY and CDR2 SMNVEV (reference sequence). V lost 2 bases and J 6 bases, leaving 10 bases between the germline ends. The CDR3 consists of 13 residues. CDR3 sequence (DNA): TGTGCCAGCAGTTTAAATTTCGGTGATGGCTACACCTTC. Protein sequence: CASSLNFGDGYTF.

V gene TRBV6-1 combines with J gene TRBJ1-1; D might be TRBD1 (5 bases). Trimming stripped 2 bases from V and 5 bases from J, with 12 bases between. Germline assignment: CDR1 MNHNS and CDR2 SASEGT. This CDR3 has 14 amino acids. CDR3: CASSERRVGTEAFF. The DNA of the CDR3 is TGTGCCAGCAGTGAACGCAGGGTGGGAACTGAAGCTTTCTTT.

The chain uses TRBV5-6 and TRBJ2-1, with 7 bases that match TRBD2. CDR1 and CDR2 (germline): SGHDT, YYEEEE. V was pared by 1 base and J by 3 bases, with 4 bases of the junction left unmatched. The CDR3 is 15 amino acids. DNA of the CDR3: TGTGCCAGCAGCTTGCTAGCGGACGACTACAATGAGCAGTTCTTC. Translating gives CASSLLADDYNEQFF.

The chain uses TRBV3-1 (or the pseudogene TRBV3-2) and TRBJ2-1, with 11 bases fitting TRBD2. J was trimmed by 3 bases and V by 6 bases; bases with no gene match: 4. This CDR3 is 15 amino acids long. Germline V gene lookup returns CDR1 LGHDT and CDR2 YNNKEL (reference sequence). The CDR3 sequence: CASSETSGSYNEQFF. CDR3 nucleotide sequence: TGTGCCAGCAGTGAAACTAGCGGGAGCTACAATGAGCAGTTCTTC.

CDR3 region: CASSVQRGMNTEAFF. The CDR3 DNA follows: TGTGCCAGTAGTGTCCAAAGAGGGATGAACACTGAAGCTTTCTTT. This chain joins TRBV19 and TRBJ1-1; no clear D gene. This CDR3 is 15 amino acids long. Trimming removed 5 bases from V and 0 bases from J, with 13 bases in between. Germline V gene lookup returns CDR1 LNHDA and CDR2 SQIVND (reference sequence). Supplemented by reference TRBV19 and TRBJ1-1, the full variable domain reads DGGITQSPKYLFRKEGQNVTLSCEQNLNHDAMYWYRQDPGQGLRLIYYSQIVNDFQKGDIAEGYSVSREKKESFPLTVTSAQKNPTAFYLCASSVQRGMNTEAFFGQGTRLTVV.

This chain uses TRBV20-1 with TRBJ1-2; D is ambiguous. CDR1 and CDR2 (germline): DFQATT, SNEGSKA (reference sequence). The CDR3 runs 11 residues. Trimming took off 4 bases at V and 7 bases at J, with 10 bases between the two ends. CDR3 DNA: TGCAGTGCTAACCGTCCGGGTGGCTACACCTTC. Protein sequence: CSANRPGGYTF.

Here the CDR3 reads CASSPSIGGAVPEQFF. The CDR3 DNA follows: TGTGCCAGCAGCCCATCGATAGGGGGGGCGGTTCCTGAGCAGTTCTTC. The chain links TRBV21-1 to TRBJ2-1; the listed D gene, TRBD2, was not tested against the DNA. TRBV21-1 is termed a pseudogene. The CDR3 runs 16 residues.

V usage is TRBV19 and J usage is TRBJ2-1; 10 nucleotides align to TRBD2. CDR3 length: 17 residues. Germline V gene sequence: CDR1 LNHDA, CDR2 SQIVND (reference sequence). V dropped 3 bases and J dropped 5; count of bases not matched to a gene: 10. This CDR3 reads CASSIEGLAGVNNEQFF. The CDR3 nucleotides are TGTGCCAGTAGTATTGAGGGGCTAGCGGGAGTCAACAATGAGCAGTTCTTC.

This rearrangement joins TRBV11-2 to TRBJ2-7; the D gene is possibly TRBD2 (6 bases). This CDR3 is built from 15 residues. The ends were cut back, 1 base at V and 3 bases at J, with 13 bases in the middle. Germline V gene data show CDR1 as SGHAT and CDR2 as FQNNGV. Here the CDR3 DNA reads TGTGCCAGCAGCTTAGTCGGAGGGACCCGCTACGAGCAGTACTTC. Its translation: CASSLVGGTRYEQYF.

This chain joins TRBV19 and TRBJ1-5; perhaps TRBD1 as D (6 bases). The CDR3 spans 13 residues. Trimming removed 8 bases from V and 5 bases from J, with 13 bases in between. The germline V gene encodes CDR1 LNHDA and CDR2 SQIVND (reference sequence). CDR3: CASGYRTDQPQHF. In nucleotides, the CDR3 is TGTGCCAGTGGATACAGGACAGATCAGCCCCAGCATTTT.

This clone was detected once. V is TRBV7-9 and J is TRBJ2-3; D is possibly TRBD2 (5 bases). This CDR3 contains 15 residues. CDR1 and CDR2 (germline): SEHNR, FQNEAQ (reference sequence). The V gene lost 1 base and the J gene lost 2 bases, with 10 bases spanning the gap. The CDR3 here is CASSLDYGNTDTQYF. The CDR3 nucleotides are TGTGCCAGCAGCTTAGACTACGGGAACACAGATACGCAGTATTTT.

V is TRBV2 and J is TRBJ2-3, with D possibly TRBD1 on 5 matching bases. This CDR3 region has 11 residues. The germline V gene encodes CDR1 SNHLY and CDR2 FYNNEI. Trimming removed 7 bases at V and 9 bases at J, with 11 bases between. In DNA form, the CDR3 reads TGTGCCAGCACCCCGCAGGGCACGCAGTATTTT. This codes for CASTPQGTQYF.